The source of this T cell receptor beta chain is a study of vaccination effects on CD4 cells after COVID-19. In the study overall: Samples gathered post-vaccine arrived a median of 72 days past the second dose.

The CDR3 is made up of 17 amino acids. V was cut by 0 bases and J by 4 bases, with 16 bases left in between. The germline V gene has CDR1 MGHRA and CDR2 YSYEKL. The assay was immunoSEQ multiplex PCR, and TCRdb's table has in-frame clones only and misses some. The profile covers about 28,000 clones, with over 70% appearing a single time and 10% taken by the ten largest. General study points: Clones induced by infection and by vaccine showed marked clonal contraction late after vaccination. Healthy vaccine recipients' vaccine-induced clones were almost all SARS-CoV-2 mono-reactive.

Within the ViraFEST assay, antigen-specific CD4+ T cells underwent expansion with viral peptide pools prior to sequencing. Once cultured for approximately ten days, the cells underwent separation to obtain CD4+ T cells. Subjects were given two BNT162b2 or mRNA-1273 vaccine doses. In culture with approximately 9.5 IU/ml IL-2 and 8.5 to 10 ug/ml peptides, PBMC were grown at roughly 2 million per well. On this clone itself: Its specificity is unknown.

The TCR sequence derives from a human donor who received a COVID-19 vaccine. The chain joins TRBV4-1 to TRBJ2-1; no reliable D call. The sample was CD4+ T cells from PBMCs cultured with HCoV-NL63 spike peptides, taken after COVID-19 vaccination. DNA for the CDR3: TGCGCCAGCAGCCAAGAGGTCGTTGGAAGCAGGTACAATGAGCAGTTCTTC. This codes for CASSQEVVGSRYNEQFF.